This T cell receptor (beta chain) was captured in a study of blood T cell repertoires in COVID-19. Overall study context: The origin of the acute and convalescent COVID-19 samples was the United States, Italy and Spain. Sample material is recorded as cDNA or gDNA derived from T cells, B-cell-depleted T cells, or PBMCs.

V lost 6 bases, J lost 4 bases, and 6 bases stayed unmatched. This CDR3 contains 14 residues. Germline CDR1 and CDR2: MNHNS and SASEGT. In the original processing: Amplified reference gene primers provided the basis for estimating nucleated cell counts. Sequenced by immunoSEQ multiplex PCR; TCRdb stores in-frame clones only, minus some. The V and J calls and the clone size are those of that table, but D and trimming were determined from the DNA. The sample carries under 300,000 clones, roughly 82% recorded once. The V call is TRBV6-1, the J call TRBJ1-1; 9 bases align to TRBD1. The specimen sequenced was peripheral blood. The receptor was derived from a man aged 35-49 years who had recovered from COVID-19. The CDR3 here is CASRTGTGTTEAFF. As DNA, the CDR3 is TGTGCCAGCAGAACCGGGACAGGGACCACTGAAGCTTTCTTT.